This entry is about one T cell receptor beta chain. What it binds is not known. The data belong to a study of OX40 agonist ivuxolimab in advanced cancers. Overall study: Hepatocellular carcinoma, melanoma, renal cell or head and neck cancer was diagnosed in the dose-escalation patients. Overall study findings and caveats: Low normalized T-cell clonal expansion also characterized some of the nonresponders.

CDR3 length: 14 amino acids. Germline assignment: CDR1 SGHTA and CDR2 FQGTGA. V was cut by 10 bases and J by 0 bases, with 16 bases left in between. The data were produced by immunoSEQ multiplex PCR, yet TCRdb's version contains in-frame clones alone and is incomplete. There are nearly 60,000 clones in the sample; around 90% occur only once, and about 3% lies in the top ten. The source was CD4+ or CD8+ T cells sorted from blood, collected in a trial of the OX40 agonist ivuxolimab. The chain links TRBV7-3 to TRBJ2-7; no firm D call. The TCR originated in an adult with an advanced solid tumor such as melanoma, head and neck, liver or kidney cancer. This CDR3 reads CATKIHASSYEQYF. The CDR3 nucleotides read TGTGCCACCAAAATACACGCGAGCTCCTACGAGCAGTACTTC.